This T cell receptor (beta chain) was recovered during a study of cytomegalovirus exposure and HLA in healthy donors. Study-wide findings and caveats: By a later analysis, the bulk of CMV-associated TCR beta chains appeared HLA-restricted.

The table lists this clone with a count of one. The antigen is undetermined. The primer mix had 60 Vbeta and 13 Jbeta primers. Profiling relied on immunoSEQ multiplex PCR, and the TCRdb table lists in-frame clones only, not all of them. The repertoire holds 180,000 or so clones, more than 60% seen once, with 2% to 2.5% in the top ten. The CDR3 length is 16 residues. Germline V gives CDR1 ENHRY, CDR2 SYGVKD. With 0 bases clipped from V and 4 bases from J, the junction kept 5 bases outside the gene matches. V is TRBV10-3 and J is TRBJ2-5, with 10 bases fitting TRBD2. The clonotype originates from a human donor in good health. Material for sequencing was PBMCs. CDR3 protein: CAISESGLAIRETQYF. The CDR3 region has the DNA TGTGCCATCAGTGAGTCGGGACTAGCGATTCGAGAGACCCAGTACTTC.